Given below is one T cell receptor beta chain in context. Germline and junction disagree at one end, which may indicate a read error. The CDR3 loop spans 18 amino acids. Germline V gene sequence: CDR1 SGDLS, CDR2 YYNGEE. Having ophthalmopathy, the donors showed moderate-to-severe activity, CAS ≥3 and NOSPECS ≥4, with disease lasting under 3 months. Diagnoses were established from clinical symptoms, serum thyroxine, TRAb, thyroid ultrasound and orbital computed tomography. It was from 8 to 10 ml of fresh peripheral blood that the PBMCs came. This sample stems from a study of Graves' ophthalmopathy and Graves' hyperthyroidism. Amplification of TCR beta CDR3 regions used RNA transcripts. RT-PCR in the first round used HTBI primers; a second-round multiplex PCR followed. TCRdb redid the calling of the multiplex PCR reads with MiXCR, one entry per CDR3 protein. The sample lists approximately 480,000 distinct CDR3 sequences, approximately 15% occurring once.

The TCR sequence derives from a woman aged 25 to 45 with Graves' ophthalmopathy. Sequences were obtained from blood. The J gene is TRBJ1-3, the V gene TRBV9; 9 bases match TRBD1. The CDR3 sequence: CASSRRITGTGSGNTICF. The CDR3 DNA reads as TGTGCTAGCAGCAGACGAATTACCGGGACAGGGAGTGGAAACACCATATGTTTT.